This T cell receptor (beta chain) was captured by sequencing in a study of shared clonotypes between healthy human individuals. Whole-study context: Every donor yielded three CD4 naive, three CD4 memory, two CD8 naive and one CD8 memory plate.

General study results and limits: What rarefaction showed was incomplete sorted-subset sequencing despite large depth. Larger estimated richness was generally recorded for naive subsets relative to memory subsets.

Assay used: immunoSEQ multiplex PCR; TCRdb lists only in-frame clones, some missing. Counted here are about 960,000 clones, more than 75% occurring once; the ten biggest clones make up over 1.3%. As to this clone: Antigen specificity is unknown.

The CDR3 has 17 amino acids. J lost 2 bases, V lost 3 bases, and 8 bases had no gene match. CDR1 is LNHDA, CDR2 SQIVND, per germline (reference sequence). The rearrangement uses TRBV19 and TRBJ2-5; 11 nucleotides agree with TRBD1. The TCR was taken from a young man in good health. Sequencing was carried out using memory CD4+ T cells sorted from blood. Subset reported: CD45RA-negative fraction. The CDR3 region has the DNA TGTGCCAGTAGTATGGACAGGGGGCGAGCGGCACAAGAGACCCAGTACTTC. As protein: CASSMDRGRAAQETQYF. The entire variable domain, with the rest obtained from reference TRBV19 and TRBJ2-5, is as follows: DGGITQSPKYLFRKEGQNVTLSCEQNLNHDAMYWYRQDPGQGLRLIYYSQIVNDFQKGDIAEGYSVSREKKESFPLTVTSAQKNPTAFYLCASSMDRGRAAQETQYFGPGTRLLVL.